This T cell receptor (beta chain) was sequenced in a study of T-cell reconstitution after alpha-beta-depleted transplantation in children. CDR3 length equals 15 residues. The V segment lost 4 bases and the J segment 4 bases; nucleotides outside the gene matches: 4. Using unique molecular identifiers, the investigators prepared the TCRbeta library. TCRdb passed the PCR reads through MiXCR, listing each CDR3 protein once. The data contain around 380,000 distinct CDR3 sequences, around 9.9% of them singletons. This clonotype appeared many times. Source: PBMCs from the stem cell graft donor, taken from the stem cell graft. The rearrangement joins TRBV12-3 or TRBV12-4 to TRBJ2-2; 9 bases match TRBD2. This clonotype originated in a human donor who donated a stem cell graft to a child with acute myeloid leukemia. This chain's CDR3 is CASSSTSGGTGELFF. Written as DNA, the CDR3 is TGTGCCAGCAGTTCGACTAGCGGAGGCACCGGGGAGCTGTTTTTT.